The rows below give T cell receptor beta chains drawn from one sample of a study of T-cell reconstitution after alpha-beta-depleted transplantation in children. TCRdb recomputed calls from the PCR reads with MiXCR, one row per CDR3 protein. The sample comprises 490,000 or so distinct CDR3 sequences, 10% to 13% of which are singletons, and roughly 2.1% rests with the top ten. The specimen was PBMCs, collected before TCRalphabeta/CD19-depleted stem cell transplant. These receptors were collected from a child aged 2 to 15 with inherited bone marrow failure, due to receive a stem cell transplant. CDR3s include the opening cysteine and the closing phenylalanine or tryptophan. The order of the fields is clone size, D gene, J gene, V gene, CDR3 DNA, CDR3 protein. A D gene is named only where the DNA matches it firmly. Size values are once, few and many counts, or a class for expanded clones, and some rows have none.

>many|TRBD2|TRBJ2-7|TRBV20-1
TGCAGTGCTCCGAAACTAGCGGGACGGTACGAGCAGTACTTC
CSAPKLAGRYEQYF
>few|NA|TRBJ2-5|TRBV10-3
TGTGCCATCAGTGAGTCTCCAGAATCCCAAGAGACCCAGTACTTC
CAISESPESQETQYF
>NA|NA|TRBJ1-4|TRBV5-5
TGTGCCAGCAGCTTCGCAGGAACTAATGAAAAACTGTTTTTT
CASSFAGTNEKLFF
>many|TRBD1|TRBJ1-5|TRBV6-1
TGTGCCAGCAATGACAGGGGCGCCAGCAATCAGCCCCAGCATTTT
CASNDRGASNQPQHF
>many|NA|TRBJ2-7|TRBV9
TGTGCCAGCAGCGACGGGACGTGGTACGAGCAGTACTTC
CASSDGTWYEQYF
>NA|NA|TRBJ2-5|TRBV5-1
TGCGCCAGCAGCTTGGAGGACAGAAAAGAGACCCAGTACTTC
CASSLEDRKETQYF
>NA|TRBD2|TRBJ2-6|TRBV20-1
TGCAGTGCTAGAGGGGGGGGGTTGACTGGGGCCAACGTCCTGACTTTC
CSARGGGLTGANVLTF
>few|NA|TRBJ2-1|TRBV30
TGTGCCTGGAGTGTTCCAGGGGTTGAGCAGTTCTTC
CAWSVPGVEQFF
>many|NA|TRBJ2-7|TRBV13
TGTGCCAGCAGCTTAGGCCCCAGAGCCTTCTACGAGCAGTACTTC
CASSLGPRAFYEQYF
>few|NA|TRBJ1-5|TRBV10-3
TGTGCCATCAGTGAGATGGCACCAACTAGTAATCAGCCCCAGCATTTT
CAISEMAPTSNQPQHF
>many|TRBD2|TRBJ2-3|TRBV5-1
TGCGCCAGCAGTCAAGGACTAGGGAAGTCGTATACGCAGTATTTT
CASSQGLGKSYTQYF
>many|TRBD2|TRBJ2-3|TRBV20-1
TGCAGTGTGCACCCTGGAGCGGGAGGCACAGATACGCAGTATTTT
CSVHPGAGGTDTQYF
>NA|TRBD1|TRBJ2-5|TRBV15
TGTGCCACCAGCAGAGGACCGGGACAGGGGGGTCTCGAGACCCAGTACTTC
CATSRGPGQGGLETQYF
>NA|TRBD1|TRBJ2-1|TRBV27
TGTGCCAACTACAGGGGGTTCGATGAGCAGTTCTTC
CANYRGFDEQFF
>many|TRBD1|TRBJ1-5|TRBV20-1
TGCAGTGCTAGCGACAGGGGGCAGCCCCAGCATTTT
CSASDRGQPQHF
>NA|TRBD1|TRBJ1-3|TRBV18
TGTGCCAGCTCACCACGTCCGGGACAGGGCGGAGGAAACACCATATATTTT
CASSPRPGQGGGNTIYF
>many|TRBD1|TRBJ2-7|TRBV25-1
TGTGCCAGCAGTCCCGGACAGGGCCGAACCTACGAGCAGTACTTC
CASSPGQGRTYEQYF
>few|NA|TRBJ1-6|TRBV20-1
TGCAGTGTAGAAGAGGGCTCCTATAATTCACCCCTCCACTTT
CSVEEGSYNSPLHF
>many|NA|TRBJ2-1|TRBV28
TGTGCCAGCAGTTTATACCCTCTGGGGTCCTACAATGAGCAGTTCTTC
CASSLYPLGSYNEQFF
>few|NA|TRBJ2-5|TRBV4-3
TGCGCCAGCAGCCAGGTCGAGGGGCGCATGGAGACCCAGTACTTC
CASSQVEGRMETQYF
>many|NA|TRBJ2-7|TRBV7-9
TGTGCCAGCAGCTCCTTCGGGGAGCAGTACTTC
CASSSFGEQYF
>many|TRBD2|TRBJ2-1|TRBV4-2
TGTGCCAGCAGCCAAGATTCGGGAGGGCCCGACAATGAGCAGTTCTTC
CASSQDSGGPDNEQFF
>few|NA|TRBJ1-6|TRBV6-5
TGTGCCAGCAGTTATGTCCGGGACGGAGGATATAATTCACCCCTCCACTTT
CASSYVRDGGYNSPLHF
>NA|TRBD2|TRBJ2-1|TRBV7-9
TGTGCCAGCACACGGTCTCTAGCGGGAGTTATCGACAATGAGCAGTTCTTC
CASTRSLAGVIDNEQFF
>many|NA|TRBJ1-2|TRBV28
TGTGCCAGCAGTTTATCAGTGAGGGCTAACTATGGCTACACCTTC
CASSLSVRANYGYTF
>many|NA|TRBJ2-7|TRBV12-3/TRBV12-4
TGTGCCAGCAGTATTACGGGACGGAGCTCCTACGAGCAGTACTTC
CASSITGRSSYEQYF
>many|NA|TRBJ1-6|TRBV6-1
TGTGCCAGCAGAAAGACCCGGGGGGACTCACCCCTCCACTTT
CASRKTRGDSPLHF
>many|NA|TRBJ1-2|TRBV20-1
TGCAGTGCTAGCAACAAAGGTCCCATAACCTATGGCTACACCTTC
CSASNKGPITYGYTF
>few|TRBD2|TRBJ2-2|TRBV20-1
TGCAGTGCTAGACTAGCGGACACCGGGGAGCTGTTTTTT
CSARLADTGELFF